Listed here are 5 T cell receptor beta chains from one sample, sequenced in a study of T cell responses to AZD1222 COVID-19 vaccine. Data came from immunoSEQ multiplex PCR; TCRdb stores just in-frame clones and leaves some out. The table lists 150,000 to 200,000 clones, approximately 90% of them singletons. Source: peripheral blood, taken 28 days after the second AZD1222 dose. The receptors derive from an adult who received the AZD1222 COVID-19 vaccine.

The V gene is TRBV27, the J gene TRBJ2-7; the D is unclear. Per the germline V gene, CDR1 is MNHEY and CDR2 is SMNVEV (reference sequence). V shed 6 bases and J shed 2 bases, with 8 bases lying between them. The CDR3 is made up of 12 amino acids. The CDR3 loop is CASRSVAYEQYF. The CDR3 nucleotides read TGTGCCAGCAGGTCCGTAGCCTACGAGCAGTACTTC.

V is TRBV28 and J is TRBJ1-2; 8 nucleotides agree with TRBD1. The CDR3 length is 12 residues. V lost 8 bases and J lost 7; bases outside the gene matches: 6. Germline V CDR1 and CDR2: MDHEN, SYDVKM. The CDR3 here is CASLAGGGGYTF. The CDR3 DNA follows: TGTGCCAGCTTGGCAGGGGGCGGTGGCTACACCTTC.

The rearrangement joins TRBV28 to TRBJ2-1; perhaps TRBD1 as D (6 bases). V dropped 7 bases and J dropped 0 bases, with 16 bases sitting between them. The CDR3 is 16 amino acids. CDR1 is MDHEN, CDR2 SYDVKM, per germline. The CDR3 nucleotides read TGTGCCAGCACCGTAAGGGGGAGCGGCTCCTACAATGAGCAGTTCTTC. Translated: CASTVRGSGSYNEQFF.

The CDR3 loop is CASSLLRRGSTDTQYF. The CDR3 DNA reads TGTGCCAGCAGCTTGCTACGGCGGGGAAGCACAGATACGCAGTATTTT. This chain joins TRBV7-2 and TRBJ2-3, with a weak D call TRBD2 (6 bases). The CDR3 runs to 16 residues. V was clipped by 3 bases and J by 0 bases, with 13 bases between them. Germline V gene lookup returns CDR1 SGHTA and CDR2 FQGNSA.

This sequence joins TRBV12-3 or TRBV12-4 and TRBJ2-1; maybe TRBD2 (7 bases). This CDR3 spans 12 amino acids. With 6 bases removed from V and 10 bases from J, the gap between germline ends came to 13 bases. The CDR3 reads CASSPGGGEQFF. CDR3 bases: TGTGCCAGCAGCCCGGGGGGCGGCGAGCAGTTCTTC.